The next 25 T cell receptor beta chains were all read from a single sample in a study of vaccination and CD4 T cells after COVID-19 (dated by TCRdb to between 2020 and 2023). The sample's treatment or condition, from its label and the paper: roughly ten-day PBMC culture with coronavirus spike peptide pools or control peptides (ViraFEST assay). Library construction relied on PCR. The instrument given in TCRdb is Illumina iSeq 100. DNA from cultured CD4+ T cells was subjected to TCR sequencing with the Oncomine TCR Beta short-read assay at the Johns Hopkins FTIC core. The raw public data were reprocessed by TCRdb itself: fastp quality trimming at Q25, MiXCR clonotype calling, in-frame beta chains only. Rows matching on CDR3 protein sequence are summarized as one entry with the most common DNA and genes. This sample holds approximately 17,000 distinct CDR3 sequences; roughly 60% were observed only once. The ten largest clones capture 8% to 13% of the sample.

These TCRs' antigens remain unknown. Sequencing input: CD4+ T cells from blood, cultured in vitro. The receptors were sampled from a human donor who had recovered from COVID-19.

CDR3 bases: TGTGCCAGCTCAACGACAGGAAGCACTGAAGCTTTCTTT. Its protein product is CASSTTGSTEAFF. This chain links TRBV18 with TRBJ1-1, with D possibly TRBD1 on 6 matching bases. Germline V CDR1 and CDR2: KGHSH, LQKENI. Trimming stripped 5 bases from V and 4 bases from J, with 11 bases between. CDR3 size: 13 residues.

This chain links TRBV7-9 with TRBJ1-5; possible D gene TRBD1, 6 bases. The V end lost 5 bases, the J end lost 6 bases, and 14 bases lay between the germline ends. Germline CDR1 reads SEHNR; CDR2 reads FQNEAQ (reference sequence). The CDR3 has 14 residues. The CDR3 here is CASSPRDNGQPQHF. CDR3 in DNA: TGTGCCAGCAGCCCCCGGGACAATGGTCAGCCCCAGCATTTT.

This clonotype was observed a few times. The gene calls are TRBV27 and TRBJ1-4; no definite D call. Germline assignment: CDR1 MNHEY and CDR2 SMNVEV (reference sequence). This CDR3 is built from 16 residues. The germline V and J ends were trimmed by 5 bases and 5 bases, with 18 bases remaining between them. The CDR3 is CASSLYSLKGNEKLFF. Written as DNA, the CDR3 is TGTGCCAGCAGTCTATACTCCCTAAAAGGGAATGAAAAACTGTTTTTT.

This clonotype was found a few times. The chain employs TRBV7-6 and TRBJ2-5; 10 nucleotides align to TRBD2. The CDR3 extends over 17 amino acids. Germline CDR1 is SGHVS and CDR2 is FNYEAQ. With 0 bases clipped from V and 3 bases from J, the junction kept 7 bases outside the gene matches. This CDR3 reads CASSLASVLAGEETQYF. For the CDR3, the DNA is TGTGCCAGCAGCTTAGCCTCCGTTCTAGCGGGAGAAGAGACCCAGTACTTC.

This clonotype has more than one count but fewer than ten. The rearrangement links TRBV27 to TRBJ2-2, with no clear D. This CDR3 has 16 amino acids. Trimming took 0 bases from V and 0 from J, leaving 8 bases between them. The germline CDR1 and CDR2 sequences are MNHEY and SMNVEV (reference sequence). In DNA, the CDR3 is TGTGCCAGCAGTTTATCACCGGCGGCGAACACCGGGGAGCTGTTTTTT. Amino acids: CASSLSPAANTGELFF.

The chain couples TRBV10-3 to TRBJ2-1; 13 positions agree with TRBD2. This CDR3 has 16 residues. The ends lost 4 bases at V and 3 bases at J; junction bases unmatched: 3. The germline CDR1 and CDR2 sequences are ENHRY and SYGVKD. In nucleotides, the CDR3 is TGTGCCATCAGTGGGACTAGCGGGAGTTTCTACAATGAGCAGTTCTTC. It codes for CAISGTSGSFYNEQFF.

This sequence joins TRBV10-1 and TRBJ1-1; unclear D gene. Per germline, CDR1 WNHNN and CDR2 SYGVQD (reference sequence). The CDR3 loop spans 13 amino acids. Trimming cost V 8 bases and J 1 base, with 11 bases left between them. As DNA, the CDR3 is TGCGCCAGCCCGGTTCTCTCGAACACTGAAGCTTTCTTT. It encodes CASPVLSNTEAFF.

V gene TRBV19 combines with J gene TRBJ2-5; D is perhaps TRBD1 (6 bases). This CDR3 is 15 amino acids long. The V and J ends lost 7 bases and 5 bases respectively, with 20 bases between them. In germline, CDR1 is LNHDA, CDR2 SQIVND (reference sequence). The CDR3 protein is CASKKRGTPQETQYF. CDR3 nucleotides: TGTGCCAGTAAAAAAAGGGGGACACCTCAGGAGACCCAGTACTTC.

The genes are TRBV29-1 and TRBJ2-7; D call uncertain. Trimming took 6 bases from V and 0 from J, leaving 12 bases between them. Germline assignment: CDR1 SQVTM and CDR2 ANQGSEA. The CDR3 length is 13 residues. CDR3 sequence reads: CSVADFPSYEQYF. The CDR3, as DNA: TGCAGCGTCGCCGACTTCCCCTCCTACGAGCAGTACTTC.

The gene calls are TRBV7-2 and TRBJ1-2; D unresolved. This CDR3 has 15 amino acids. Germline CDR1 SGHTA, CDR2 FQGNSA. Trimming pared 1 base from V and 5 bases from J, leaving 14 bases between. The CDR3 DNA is TGTGCCAGCAGCTTAGATGGGGAAGTCTTATATGGCTACACCTTC. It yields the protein CASSLDGEVLYGYTF.

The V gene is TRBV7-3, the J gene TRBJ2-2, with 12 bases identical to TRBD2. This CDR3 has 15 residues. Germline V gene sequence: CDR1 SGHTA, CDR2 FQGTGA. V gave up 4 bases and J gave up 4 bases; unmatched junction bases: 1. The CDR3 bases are TGTGCCAGCAGCTCGGGACTAGCGGGCACCGGGGAGCTGTTTTTT. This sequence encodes CASSSGLAGTGELFF.

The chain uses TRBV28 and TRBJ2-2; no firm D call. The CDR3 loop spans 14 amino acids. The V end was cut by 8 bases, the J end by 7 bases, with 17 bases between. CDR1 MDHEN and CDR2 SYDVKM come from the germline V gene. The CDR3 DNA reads TGTGCCAGCGACGATAGGGTCATCGGCGGGGAGCTGTTTTTT. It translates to CASDDRVIGGELFF.

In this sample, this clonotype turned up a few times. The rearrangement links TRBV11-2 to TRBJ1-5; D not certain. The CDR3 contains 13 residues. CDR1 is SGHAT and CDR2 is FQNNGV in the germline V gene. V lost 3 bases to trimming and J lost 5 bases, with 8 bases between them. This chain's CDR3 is CASSFFGDQPQHF. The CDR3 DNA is TGTGCCAGCAGCTTTTTTGGTGATCAGCCCCAGCATTTT.

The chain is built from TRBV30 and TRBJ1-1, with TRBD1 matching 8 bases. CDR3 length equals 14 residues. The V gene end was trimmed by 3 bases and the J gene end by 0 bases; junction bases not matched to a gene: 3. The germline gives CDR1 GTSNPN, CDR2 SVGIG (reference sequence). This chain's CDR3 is CAWSPGGLNTEAFF. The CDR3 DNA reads TGTGCCTGGAGCCCAGGGGGCCTGAACACTGAAGCTTTCTTT.

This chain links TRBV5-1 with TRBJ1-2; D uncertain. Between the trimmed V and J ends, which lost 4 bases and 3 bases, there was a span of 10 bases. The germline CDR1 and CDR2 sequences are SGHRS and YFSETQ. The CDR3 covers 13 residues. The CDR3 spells CASSPDGDYGYTF. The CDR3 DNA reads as TGCGCCAGCAGCCCGGACGGCGACTATGGCTACACCTTC.

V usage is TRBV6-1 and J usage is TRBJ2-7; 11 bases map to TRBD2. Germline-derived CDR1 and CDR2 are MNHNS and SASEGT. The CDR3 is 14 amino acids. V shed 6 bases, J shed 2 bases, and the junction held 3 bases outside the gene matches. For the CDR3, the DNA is TGTGCCAGCAGATCGACTAGCGGGGCCTACGAGCAGTACTTC. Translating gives CASRSTSGAYEQYF.

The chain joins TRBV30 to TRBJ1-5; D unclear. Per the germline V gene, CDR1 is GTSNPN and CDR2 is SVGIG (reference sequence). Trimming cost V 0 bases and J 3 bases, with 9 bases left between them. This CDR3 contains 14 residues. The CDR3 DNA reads TGTGCCTGGAGTGTGGGGAGGGCCAATCAGCCCCAGCATTTT. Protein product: CAWSVGRANQPQHF.

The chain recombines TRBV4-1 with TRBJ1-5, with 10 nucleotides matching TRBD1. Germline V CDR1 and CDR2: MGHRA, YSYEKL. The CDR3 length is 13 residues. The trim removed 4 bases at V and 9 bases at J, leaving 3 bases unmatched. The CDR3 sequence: CASSRDRGLPQHF. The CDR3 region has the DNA TGCGCCAGCAGCCGGGACAGGGGTTTGCCCCAGCATTTT.

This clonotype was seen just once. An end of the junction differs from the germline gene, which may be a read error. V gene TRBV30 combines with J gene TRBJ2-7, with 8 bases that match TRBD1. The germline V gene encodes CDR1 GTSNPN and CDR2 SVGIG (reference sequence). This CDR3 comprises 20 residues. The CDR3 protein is CAWSVLQGARGIGHPYEQHF. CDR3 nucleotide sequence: TGTGCCTGGAGTGTACTCCAGGGGGCGAGGGGAATTGGACATCCCTACGAGCAGCACTTC.

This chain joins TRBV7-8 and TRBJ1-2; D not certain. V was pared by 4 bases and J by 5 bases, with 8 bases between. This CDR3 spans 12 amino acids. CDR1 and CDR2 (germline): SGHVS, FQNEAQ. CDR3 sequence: CASSSAVYGYTF. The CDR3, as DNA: TGTGCCAGCAGCTCCGCAGTATATGGCTACACCTTC.

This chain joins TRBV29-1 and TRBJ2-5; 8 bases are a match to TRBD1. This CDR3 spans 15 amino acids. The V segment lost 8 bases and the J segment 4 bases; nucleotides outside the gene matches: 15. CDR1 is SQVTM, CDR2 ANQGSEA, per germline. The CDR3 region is CSSVVGDRHAETQYF. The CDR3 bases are TGCAGCTCTGTTGTCGGGGACAGGCACGCAGAGACCCAGTACTTC.

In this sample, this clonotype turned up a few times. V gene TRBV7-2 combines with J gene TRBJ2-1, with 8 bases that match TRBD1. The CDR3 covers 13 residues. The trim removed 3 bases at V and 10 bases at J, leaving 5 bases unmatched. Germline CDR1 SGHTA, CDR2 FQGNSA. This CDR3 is CASSLGQVGEQFF. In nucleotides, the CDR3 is TGTGCCAGCAGCTTGGGACAGGTCGGAGAGCAGTTCTTC.

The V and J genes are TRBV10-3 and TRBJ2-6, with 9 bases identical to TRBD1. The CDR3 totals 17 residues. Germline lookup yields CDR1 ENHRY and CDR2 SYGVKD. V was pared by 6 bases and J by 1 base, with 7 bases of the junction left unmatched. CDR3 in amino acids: CAIRRQGVASGANVLTF. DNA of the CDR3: TGTGCCATCAGACGACAGGGGGTTGCTTCTGGGGCCAACGTCCTGACTTTC.

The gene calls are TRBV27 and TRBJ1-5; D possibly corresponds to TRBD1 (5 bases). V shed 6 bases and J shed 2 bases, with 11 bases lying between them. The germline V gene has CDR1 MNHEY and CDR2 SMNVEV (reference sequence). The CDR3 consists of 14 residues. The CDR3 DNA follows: TGTGCCAGCAGGGAAGGGGTTCGCAATCAGCCCCAGCATTTT. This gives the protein CASREGVRNQPQHF.

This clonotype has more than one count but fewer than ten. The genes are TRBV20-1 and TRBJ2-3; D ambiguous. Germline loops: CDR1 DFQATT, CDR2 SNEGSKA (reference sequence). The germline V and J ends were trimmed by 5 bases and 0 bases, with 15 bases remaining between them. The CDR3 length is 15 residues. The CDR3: CSAEWATTSTDTQYF. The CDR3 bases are TGCAGTGCTGAGTGGGCGACCACGAGCACAGATACGCAGTATTTT.